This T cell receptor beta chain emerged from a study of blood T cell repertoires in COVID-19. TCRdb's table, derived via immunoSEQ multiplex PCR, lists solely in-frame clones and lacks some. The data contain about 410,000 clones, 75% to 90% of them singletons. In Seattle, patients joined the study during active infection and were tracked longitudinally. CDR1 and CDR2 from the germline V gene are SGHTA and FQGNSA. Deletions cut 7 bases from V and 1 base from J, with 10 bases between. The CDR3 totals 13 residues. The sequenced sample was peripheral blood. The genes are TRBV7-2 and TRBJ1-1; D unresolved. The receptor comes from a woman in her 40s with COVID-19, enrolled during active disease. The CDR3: CASTVVSNTEAFF. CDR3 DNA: TGTGCCAGCACCGTCGTTTCGAACACTGAAGCTTTCTTT. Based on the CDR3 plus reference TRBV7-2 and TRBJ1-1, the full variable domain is GAGVSQSPSNKVTEKGKDVELRCDPISGHTALYWYRQSLGQGLEFLIYFQGNSAPDKSGLPSDRFSAERTGGSVSTLTIQRTQQEDSAVYLCASTVVSNTEAFFGQGTRLTVV.